Listed below are T cell receptor beta chains from one sample, sequenced in a study of shared clonotypes between healthy human individuals. Produced via immunoSEQ multiplex PCR; TCRdb's table is partial and in-frame only. The sample yields some 2,100,000 clones, around 93% seen once. Material for sequencing was naive CD8+ T cells from PBMCs. The receptors stem from a man aged 18-30 years in good health. Some clones in this sample may be carry-over from other donors' samples. CDR3s include the opening cysteine and the closing phenylalanine or tryptophan. The D gene is left open where the match is weak. Where a row states a size, it is once, few, many or the class of an expanded clone; other rows omit it.

abundance	v_gene	j_gene	d_gene	CDR3nt	CDR3aa
NA	TRBV10-3	TRBJ2-7	TRBD1	TGTGCCATCAGGGACAGGGGGCGCGACGAGCAGTACTTC	CAIRDRGRDEQYF
NA	TRBV28	TRBJ2-7	NA	TGTGCCAGCAGGACAGCCTACGAGCAGTACTTC	CASRTAYEQYF
NA	TRBV28	TRBJ2-1	NA	TGTGCCAGCAGTCCTCTCAATGAGCAGTTCTTC	CASSPLNEQFF
NA	TRBV5-5	TRBJ2-1	TRBD2	TGTGCCAGCAGCTTTACTAGCGGGAGACTCCCATACAATGAGCAGTTCTTC	CASSFTSGRLPYNEQFF
NA	TRBV14	TRBJ2-7	NA	TGTGCCAGCAGCCAAGAAACAGGGAGCTCCTACGAGCAGTACTTC	CASSQETGSSYEQYF
NA	TRBV18	TRBJ2-1	TRBD1	TGTGCCAGCTCACTCCCGGGACAGGGAGATTATGAGCAGTTCTTC	CASSLPGQGDYEQFF
NA	TRBV6-6	TRBJ1-2	NA	TGTGCCAGTTTCGACAGCTATGGCTACACCTTC	CASFDSYGYTF
NA	TRBV30	TRBJ2-3	NA	TGTGCCTGGCAGGGTGGGAGCACAGATACGCAGTATTTT	CAWQGGSTDTQYF
NA	TRBV27	TRBJ2-3	NA	TGTGCCAGCAGTGTCTTATCGTACGGCACAGATACGCAGTATTTT	CASSVLSYGTDTQYF
NA	TRBV13	TRBJ2-5	NA	TGTGCCAGCAGCGTTCGGGGGAGCCAAGAGACCCAGTACTTC	CASSVRGSQETQYF
NA	TRBV19	TRBJ1-2	NA	TGTGCCAGTAGTATAGAGGACAGCTATTATGGCTACACCTTC	CASSIEDSYYGYTF
NA	TRBV6-6	TRBJ2-7	NA	TGTGCCAGCAGTTACTCTGGAGCTGCGACCTACGAGCAGTACTTC	CASSYSGAATYEQYF
NA	TRBV9	TRBJ1-1	NA	TGTGCCAGCAGCATGAGCAGGGAGTCGAACACTGAAGCTTTCTTT	CASSMSRESNTEAFF
NA	TRBV9	TRBJ2-7	NA	TGTGCCAGCAGCGTAGGAGGTTTCGCCTACGAGCAGTACTTC	CASSVGGFAYEQYF
few	TRBV10-2	TRBJ2-7	TRBD1	TGCGCCAGCAGTGAGTCCGGGACAGGGGTCTACGAGCAGTACTTC	CASSESGTGVYEQYF
NA	TRBV11-2	TRBJ2-5	TRBD2	TGTGCCAGCCAGGTAGGGCTAGCGGTCCAGGAGACCCAGTACTTC	CASQVGLAVQETQYF
NA	TRBV7-9	TRBJ2-1	NA	TGTGCCAGCAGCTTAGCGCGCCTGAATGAGCAGTTCTTC	CASSLARLNEQFF
NA	TRBV27	TRBJ2-1	NA	TGTGCCAGCAGTCCAGGGACATCCCCAGGCCATGAGCAGTTCTTC	CASSPGTSPGHEQFF
NA	TRBV27	TRBJ2-1	NA	TGTGCCAGCAGTTTGATTCTTAGGAATGAGCAGTTCTTC	CASSLILRNEQFF
NA	TRBV7-9	TRBJ2-7	NA	TGTGCCAGCAGCTTAGCGGCACAGGGAAACTCCTACGAGCAGTACTTC	CASSLAAQGNSYEQYF
once	TRBV4-1	TRBJ1-1	NA	TGCGCCAGCAGCCAAGGGGTGGGATTGGGGACTGAAGCTTTCTTT	CASSQGVGLGTEAFF
NA	TRBV7-6	TRBJ1-1	NA	TGTGCCAGCAGCTTTGAGATGAACACTGAAGCTTTCTTT	CASSFEMNTEAFF
NA	TRBV6-1	TRBJ1-4	NA	TGTGCCAGCAGCCCAACCTTTGGAAGTAATGAAAAACTGTTTTTT	CASSPTFGSNEKLFF
few	TRBV30	TRBJ1-4	NA	TGTGCCTGGAGTGTAAACAGGCAAAAACTGTTTTTT	CAWSVNRQKLFF
NA	TRBV5-1	TRBJ2-5	NA	TGCGCCAGCAGCCCCTGGGACGGACACCAAGAGACCCAGTACTTC	CASSPWDGHQETQYF
NA	TRBV2	TRBJ2-7	NA	TGTGCCAGCAGTGGGCCGATCCAAGGGGGTGGGTACGAGCAGTACTTC	CASSGPIQGGGYEQYF
NA	TRBV4-1	TRBJ2-2	NA	TGCGCCAGCAGCGCAGGGCCCGGCACCGGGGAGCTGTTTTTT	CASSAGPGTGELFF
NA	TRBV6-6	TRBJ1-2	NA	TGTGCCAGCAGTTACTCCATGGACAGAGACTATGGCTACACCTTC	CASSYSMDRDYGYTF
NA	TRBV2	TRBJ2-3	NA	TGTGCCAGCAGTGAAGGGGTGGGGCGCACAGATACGCAGTATTTT	CASSEGVGRTDTQYF
NA	TRBV27	TRBJ2-1	TRBD2	TGTGCCAGCAGTTTAGCGGGAGTGCCCCTCAATGAGCAGTTCTTC	CASSLAGVPLNEQFF
NA	TRBV13	TRBJ2-1	NA	TGTGCCAGCAGCCCCCCCCGAGACAGCTCCTACAATGAGCAGTTCTTC	CASSPPRDSSYNEQFF
NA	TRBV7-6	TRBJ2-2	NA	TGTGCCAGCAGCCCATCAGCCGGCACCGGGGAGCTGTTTTTT	CASSPSAGTGELFF
NA	TRBV9	TRBJ2-1	NA	TGTGCCAGCAGCGTAGAGGGTAGCCACAATGAGCAGTTCTTC	CASSVEGSHNEQFF
NA	TRBV7-9	TRBJ2-3	NA	TGTGCCAGCAGCTTAGCGAACAGGGTGGGAGATACGCAGTATTTT	CASSLANRVGDTQYF
NA	TRBV7-2	TRBJ2-1	NA	TGTGCCAGCAGCAACCCGGGCCGACAAACGTACAATGAGCAGTTCTTC	CASSNPGRQTYNEQFF
NA	TRBV29-1	TRBJ1-2	NA	TGCAGCGTCGACCATAACTATGGCTACACCTTC	CSVDHNYGYTF
NA	TRBV11-1	TRBJ1-1	NA	TGTGCCAGCAGCCCACTACAGGGAGGCACTGAAGCTTTCTTT	CASSPLQGGTEAFF
NA	TRBV15	TRBJ1-1	NA	TGTGCCACCAGCCACACTTACAAGAACACTGAAGCTTTCTTT	CATSHTYKNTEAFF